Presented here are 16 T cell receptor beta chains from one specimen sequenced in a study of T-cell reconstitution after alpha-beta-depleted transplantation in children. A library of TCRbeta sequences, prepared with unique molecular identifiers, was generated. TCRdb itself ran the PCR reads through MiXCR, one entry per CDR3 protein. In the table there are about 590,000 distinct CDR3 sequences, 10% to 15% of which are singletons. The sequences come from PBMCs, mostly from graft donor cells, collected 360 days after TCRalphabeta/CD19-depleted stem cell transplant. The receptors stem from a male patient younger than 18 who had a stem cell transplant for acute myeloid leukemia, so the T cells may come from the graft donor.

The CDR3, as DNA: TGCAGCGTTGAAGATCCAAATGGGCATCTAGCGGGAGCCTACGAGCAGTACTTC. Its protein product is CSVEDPNGHLAGAYEQYF. This rearrangement joins TRBV29-1 to TRBJ2-7, with 10 bases lining up with TRBD2. With 0 bases clipped from V and 2 bases from J, the junction kept 13 bases outside the gene matches. The CDR3 covers 18 residues. Germline assignment: CDR1 SQVTM and CDR2 ANQGSEA.

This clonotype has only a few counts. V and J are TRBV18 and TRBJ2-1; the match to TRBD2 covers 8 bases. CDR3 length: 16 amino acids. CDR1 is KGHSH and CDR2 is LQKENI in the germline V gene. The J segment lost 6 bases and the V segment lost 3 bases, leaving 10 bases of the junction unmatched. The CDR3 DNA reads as TGTGCCAGCTCACCGCACGGAGCGGGAGTTCTCAATGAGCAGTTCTTC. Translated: CASSPHGAGVLNEQFF.

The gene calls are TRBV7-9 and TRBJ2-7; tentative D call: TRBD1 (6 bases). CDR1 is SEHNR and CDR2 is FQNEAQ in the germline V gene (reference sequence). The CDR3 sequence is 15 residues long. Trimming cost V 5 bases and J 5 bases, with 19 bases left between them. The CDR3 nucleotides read TGTGCCAGCAGCCTAGGGGGAATCCACTTAAACGAGCAGTACTTC. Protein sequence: CASSLGGIHLNEQYF.

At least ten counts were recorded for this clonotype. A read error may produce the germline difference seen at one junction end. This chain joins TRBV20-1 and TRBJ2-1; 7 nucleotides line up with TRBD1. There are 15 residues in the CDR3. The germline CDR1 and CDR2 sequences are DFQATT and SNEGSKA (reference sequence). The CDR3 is CSAREGQSSYNEQFF. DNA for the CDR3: TGCAGTGCTAGAGAGGGACAGAGCTCCTACAATGAACAGTTCTTC.

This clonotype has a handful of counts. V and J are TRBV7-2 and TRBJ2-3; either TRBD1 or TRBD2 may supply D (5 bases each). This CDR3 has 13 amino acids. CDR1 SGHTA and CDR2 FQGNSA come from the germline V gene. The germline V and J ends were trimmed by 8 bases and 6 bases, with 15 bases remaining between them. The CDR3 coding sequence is TGTGCCAGCGGGGACCCGGTAGAGGATACGCAGTATTTT. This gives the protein CASGDPVEDTQYF.

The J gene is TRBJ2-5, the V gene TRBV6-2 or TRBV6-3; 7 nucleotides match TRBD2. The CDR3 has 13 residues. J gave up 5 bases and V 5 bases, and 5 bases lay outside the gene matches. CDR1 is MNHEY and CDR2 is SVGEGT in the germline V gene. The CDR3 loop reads CASSSGTWETQYF. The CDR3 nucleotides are TGTGCCAGCAGTAGCGGGACGTGGGAGACCCAGTACTTC.

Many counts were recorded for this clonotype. CDR3: CSVAGLAGVGDTQYF. The CDR3 DNA sequence: TGCAGCGTCGCGGGACTAGCGGGAGTGGGAGATACGCAGTATTTT. V usage is TRBV29-1 and J usage is TRBJ2-3; TRBD2 matches 14 bases. The length of the CDR3 is 15 residues. Per the germline V gene, CDR1 is SQVTM and CDR2 is ANQGSEA. The junction had 7 bases not matched to a gene; V was cut back by 6 bases and J by 5 bases.

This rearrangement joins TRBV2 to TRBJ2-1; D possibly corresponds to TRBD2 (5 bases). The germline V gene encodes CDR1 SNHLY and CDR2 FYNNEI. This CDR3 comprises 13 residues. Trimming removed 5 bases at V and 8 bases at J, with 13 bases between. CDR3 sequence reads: CASSTSRTHEQFF. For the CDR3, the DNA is TGTGCCAGCAGTACCTCTAGGACTCATGAGCAGTTCTTC.

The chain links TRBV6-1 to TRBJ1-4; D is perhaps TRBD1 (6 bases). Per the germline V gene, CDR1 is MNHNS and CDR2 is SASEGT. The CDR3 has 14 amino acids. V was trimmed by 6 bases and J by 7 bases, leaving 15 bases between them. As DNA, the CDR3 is TGTGCCAGCAGCCACGGGACACTCTTTGAAAAACTGTTTTTT. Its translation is CASSHGTLFEKLFF.

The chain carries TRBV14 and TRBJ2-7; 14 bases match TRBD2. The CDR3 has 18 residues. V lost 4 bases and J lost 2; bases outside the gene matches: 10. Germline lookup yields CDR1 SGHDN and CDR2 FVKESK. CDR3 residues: CASSPGTSGRRGTYEQYF. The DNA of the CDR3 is TGTGCCAGCAGCCCCGGGACTAGCGGGAGACGAGGGACCTACGAGCAGTACTTC.

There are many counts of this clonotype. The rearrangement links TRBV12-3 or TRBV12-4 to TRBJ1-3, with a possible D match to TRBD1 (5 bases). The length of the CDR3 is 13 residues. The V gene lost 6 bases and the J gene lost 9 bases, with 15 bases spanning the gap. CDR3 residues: CASSQRQGPTIYF. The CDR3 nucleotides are TGTGCCAGCAGCCAACGGCAGGGACCCACCATATATTTT.

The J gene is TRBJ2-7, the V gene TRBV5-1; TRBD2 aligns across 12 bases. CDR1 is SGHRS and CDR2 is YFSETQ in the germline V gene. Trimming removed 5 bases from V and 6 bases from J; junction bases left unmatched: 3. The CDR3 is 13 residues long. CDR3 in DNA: TGCGCCAGCAGGACTAGCGGGAGAACCGAGCAGTACTTC. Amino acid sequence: CASRTSGRTEQYF.

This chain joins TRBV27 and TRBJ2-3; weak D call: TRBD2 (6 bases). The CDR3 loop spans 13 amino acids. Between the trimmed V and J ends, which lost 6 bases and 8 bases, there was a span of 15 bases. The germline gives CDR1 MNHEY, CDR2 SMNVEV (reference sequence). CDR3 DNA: TGTGCCAGCAGCCTGGGAATGCGGGGTACGCAGTATTTT. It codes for CASSLGMRGTQYF.

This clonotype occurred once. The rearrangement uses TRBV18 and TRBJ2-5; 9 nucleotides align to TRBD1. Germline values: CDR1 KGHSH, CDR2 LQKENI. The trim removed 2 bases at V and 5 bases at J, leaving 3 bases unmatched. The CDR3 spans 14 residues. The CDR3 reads CASSPNGQGETQYF. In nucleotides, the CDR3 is TGTGCCAGCTCACCAAACGGACAGGGGGAGACCCAGTACTTC.

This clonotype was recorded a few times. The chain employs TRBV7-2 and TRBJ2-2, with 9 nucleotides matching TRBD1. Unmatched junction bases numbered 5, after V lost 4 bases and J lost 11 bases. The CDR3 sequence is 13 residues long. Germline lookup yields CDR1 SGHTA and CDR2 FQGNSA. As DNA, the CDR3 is TGTGCCAGCAGCTCGCCGGGACAGGGCGAGCTGTTTTTT. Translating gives CASSSPGQGELFF.

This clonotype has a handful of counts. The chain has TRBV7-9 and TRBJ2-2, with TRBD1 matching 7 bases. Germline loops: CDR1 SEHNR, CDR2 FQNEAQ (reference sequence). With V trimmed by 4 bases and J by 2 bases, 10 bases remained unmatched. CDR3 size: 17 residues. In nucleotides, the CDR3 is TGTGCCAGCAGCTCCGCTACGGGACAGCCCAACACCGGGGAGCTGTTTTTT. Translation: CASSSATGQPNTGELFF.